The sequence of this T cell receptor (beta chain) was determined in a study of siplizumab effects on memory and regulatory T cells. Details on this clone: What it binds is unknown.

Assaying covered 85,000 to 100,000 TCR templates per sample. Libraries were prepared by immunoSEQ multiplex PCR; TCRdb keeps only in-frame clonotypes and omits some of them. Among around 100,000 clones listed, 94% were seen once. Study-wide findings and caveats: Unstimulated subsets were the mapping target of only a minor fraction of alloreactive clones. The naive T cell population seemed more diverse than memory cells and seemed a major contributor to the alloresponse. Roughly 75-95% of proliferating CD4+ or CD8+ clones lacked an assignable naive or memory phenotype.

The CDR3 spans 16 residues. Germline-derived CDR1 and CDR2 are SNHLY and FYNNEI. The V end lost 6 bases, the J end lost 1 base, and 17 bases lay between the germline ends. Sequenced sample: non-Treg CD4+ T cells sorted from blood. This chain joins TRBV2 and TRBJ2-3; possible D gene TRBD2, 6 bases. This receptor was taken from a human donor in good health. The CDR3 is CASSVLGGTGTDTQYF. The CDR3, as DNA: TGTGCCAGCAGCGTCCTCGGCGGGACCGGCACAGATACGCAGTATTTT.